This record looks at one T cell receptor beta chain sequence and its context. As yet, its antigen is unknown. A junction boundary mismatches the germline segment, possibly from a read error. The sample belongs to a study of vaccination and CD4 T cells after COVID-19. Study information: The stimulus for the cells was overlapping spike peptides derived from SARS-CoV-2, HCoV-NL63, HCoV-OC43 and HCoV-229E.

Oncomine TCR Beta short-read sequencing was applied to DNA from cultured CD4+ T cells. Each CDR3 protein is one row after TCRdb ran MiXCR on the PCR reads. Here the sample spans approximately 15,000 distinct CDR3 sequences, under 70% being singletons. Germline loops: CDR1 LNHDA, CDR2 SQIVND (reference sequence). CDR3 size: 15 residues. Documented treatment: 10-day PBMC culture with coronavirus spike peptide pools or control peptides (ViraFEST assay). The genes are TRBV19 and TRBJ2-7, with D perhaps TRBD1 or TRBD2 (5 bases each). Sequencing was performed on CD4+ T cells from blood, cultured in vitro. The clonotype was recovered from a human donor who had recovered from COVID-19. CDR3 coding DNA: TGCGCCAGTAGTATAAGTACGAGGGGACCCTACGAGCAGTACTTC. Its translation is CASSISTRGPYEQYF.